The rows below give T cell receptor beta chains drawn from one sample of a study of T cells in Graves' hyperthyroidism and ophthalmopathy. TCRdb fed the multiplex PCR reads into MiXCR, producing one record per CDR3 protein. In the table there are approximately 380,000 distinct CDR3 sequences, more than 12% of which are singletons. The sample was blood. These receptors were obtained from a man aged 50 to 59 with Graves' ophthalmopathy. The CDR3 runs from the conserved cysteine through the conserved F or W. Each record gives: clone size, V gene, J gene, D gene, CDR3 protein, CDR3 DNA. A D gene is named only where the DNA matches it firmly. Some rows have no size entry. The others give once, few or many, or a class for an expanded clone.

many	TRBV27	TRBJ2-7	NA	CASSFAGSGYEQYF	TGTGCCAGCAGTTTCGCCGGGAGCGGATACGAGCAGTACTTC
NA	TRBV27	TRBJ2-3	TRBD1	CASSLGQGERDTQYF	TGTGCCAGCAGCTTAGGACAGGGGGAGAGAGATACGCAGTATTTT
NA	TRBV12-3/TRBV12-4	TRBJ1-1	NA	CASSFQGRGTEAFF	TGTGCCAGCAGTTTCCAGGGGCGAGGAACTGAAGCTTTCTTT
many	TRBV11-3	TRBJ2-2	TRBD2	CASSGGLAGNTGELFF	TGTGCCAGCAGCGGTGGACTAGCGGGGAACACCGGGGAGCTGTTTTTT
few	TRBV19	TRBJ2-7	NA	CASSMFPRGGEQYF	TGTGCCAGTAGTATGTTCCCCAGGGGAGGGGAGCAGTACTTC
few	TRBV30	TRBJ2-7	TRBD2	CAWSYLSGDEQYF	TGTGCCTGGAGTTACCTTAGCGGGGATGAGCAGTACTTC
many	TRBV2	TRBJ2-7	NA	CASSETGPSYEQYF	TGTGCCAGCAGCGAGACGGGGCCCAGCTACGAGCAGTACTTC
many	TRBV7-2	TRBJ2-1	NA	CASSLRLTNNEQFF	TGTGCCAGCAGCTTACGTTTAACTAACAATGAGCAGTTCTTC
NA	TRBV28	TRBJ2-2	NA	CASSFVGELFF	TGTGCCAGCAGTTTCGTCGGGGAGCTGTTTTTT
few	TRBV7-9	TRBJ2-6	TRBD1	CASSLSRGHSGANVLTF	TGTGCCAGCAGCTTGAGCAGGGGGCACTCTGGGGCCAACGTCCTGACTTTC
many	TRBV3-1	TRBJ1-1	NA	CASSQEHHSGQNTEAFF	TGTGCCAGCAGCCAAGAACACCACTCGGGACAGAACACTGAAGCTTTCTTT
many	TRBV2	TRBJ2-3	TRBD2	CASSEGLAPYTDTQYF	TGTGCCAGCAGTGAGGGACTAGCGCCATACACAGATACGCAGTATTTT
NA	TRBV20-1	TRBJ1-5	NA	CSARRTVRSNQPQHF	TGCAGTGCTAGACGGACAGTCAGAAGCAATCAGCCCCAGCATTTT
few	TRBV5-1	TRBJ1-1	TRBD1	CASSLGTGRPTEAFF	TGCGCCAGCAGCTTGGGGACAGGGCGGCCCACTGAAGCTTTCTTT
many	TRBV3-1	TRBJ1-1	NA	CASSQSGGGSTEAFF	TGTGCCAGCAGCCAATCCGGGGGGGGATCCACTGAAGCTTTCTTT
NA	TRBV6-1	TRBJ2-3	TRBD2	CASRVAGGRSDTQYF	TGTGCCAGCAGAGTAGCGGGAGGGAGGTCAGATACGCAGTATTTT
many	TRBV20-1	TRBJ1-1	NA	CSARVDWEAFF	TGCAGTGCTAGAGTGGACTGGGAGGCTTTCTTT
many	TRBV12-3/TRBV12-4	TRBJ2-5	NA	CASSLSGVGETQYF	TGTGCCAGCAGTTTATCCGGGGTCGGGGAGACCCAGTACTTC
NA	TRBV19	TRBJ1-5	TRBD1	CASSTGTASGYQHF	TGTGCCAGTAGTACCGGGACAGCGTCGGGCTACCAGCATTTT
few	TRBV25-1	TRBJ1-1	NA	CASSEYRDNTEAFF	TGTGCCAGCAGTGAATATCGGGATAACACTGAAGCTTTCTTT
NA	TRBV6-1	TRBJ1-5	TRBD1	CASRGKPLQGGNQPQHF	TGTGCCAGCCGAGGTAAACCGTTACAGGGGGGCAATCAGCCCCAGCATTTT
many	TRBV4-2	TRBJ1-2	NA	CASSQDTRYYGYTF	TGTGCCAGCAGCCAAGATACAAGGTACTATGGCTACACCTTC
few	TRBV18	TRBJ1-4	NA	CASSPTLQPNEKLFF	TGTGCCAGCTCACCAACTTTACAGCCAAATGAAAAACTGTTTTTT
NA	TRBV20-1	TRBJ2-1	TRBD2	CSARDPAAGAKNNEQFF	TGCAGTGCTAGAGATCCGGCGGCGGGAGCTAAAAACAATGAGCAGTTCTTC
many	TRBV20-1	TRBJ2-2	TRBD2	CSAKKAGAYTGELFF	TGCAGTGCAAAGAAAGCGGGAGCATACACCGGGGAGCTGTTTTTT
NA	TRBV28	TRBJ2-5	TRBD2	CASSLSPGLEGIVAQYF	TGTGCCAGCAGTTTATCTCCGGGACTAGAAGGAATTGTGGCCCAGTACTTC
many	TRBV13	TRBJ1-1	NA	CASSPDRVEAFF	TGTGCCAGCAGCCCGGACAGAGTTGAAGCTTTCTTT
many	TRBV9	TRBJ2-7	NA	CASSVRVSGHEQYF	TGTGCCAGCAGCGTACGGGTGTCAGGCCACGAGCAGTACTTC
many	TRBV2	TRBJ2-7	NA	CASLPGFTYEQYF	TGTGCCAGCCTCCCCGGGTTCACCTACGAGCAGTACTTC
many	TRBV2	TRBJ2-1	TRBD2	CASSGSSGKSYNEQFF	TGTGCCAGCAGTGGCTCTAGCGGGAAGAGCTACAATGAGCAGTTCTTC
many	TRBV10-3	TRBJ1-1	NA	CAISVGTVNTEAFF	TGTGCCATCAGTGTTGGGACGGTGAACACTGAAGCTTTCTTT
few	TRBV20-1	TRBJ2-7	NA	CSARVLRSASDYYEQYF	TGCAGTGCTAGAGTCCTCCGGTCGGCTAGCGACTATTACGAGCAGTACTTC
many	TRBV3-1	TRBJ2-3	NA	CASRKGGVSTDTQYF	TGTGCCAGCAGGAAAGGGGGAGTGAGCACAGATACGCAGTATTTT
NA	TRBV29-1	TRBJ1-1	TRBD1	CSATGQLMNTEAFF	TGCAGCGCGACGGGACAGCTCATGAACACTGAAGCTTTCTTT
many	TRBV7-8	TRBJ2-1	TRBD2	CASSRSGSYNEQFF	TGTGCCAGCAGCCGTAGCGGGTCTTACAATGAGCAGTTCTTC
many	TRBV29-1	TRBJ2-3	TRBD2	CSVVISGTSTDTQYF	TGCAGCGTTGTAATTAGCGGGACGAGCACAGATACGCAGTATTTT
many	TRBV12-3/TRBV12-4	TRBJ2-7	NA	CASSWGGSYEQYF	TGTGCCAGCAGTTGGGGAGGCAGCTACGAGCAGTACTTC
many	TRBV29-1	TRBJ2-7	NA	CSVMSTSGTYEQYF	TGCAGCGTAATGTCTACTAGTGGGACCTACGAGCAGTACTTC
many	TRBV29-1	TRBJ1-1	NA	CSVEDRALGAFF	TGCAGCGTTGAAGATCGGGCGTTGGGAGCTTTCTTT
many	TRBV3-1	TRBJ1-1	NA	CASSQQILNTEAFF	TGTGCCAGCAGCCAACAGATTCTGAACACTGAAGCTTTCTTT
NA	TRBV28	TRBJ1-6	NA	CANPFRGLLRPLHF	TGTGCCAACCCTTTCAGGGGCCTCTTAAGGCCCCTCCACTTT
many	TRBV12-3/TRBV12-4	TRBJ1-2	NA	CASSFPVNYGYTF	TGTGCCAGCAGTTTTCCTGTGAACTATGGCTACACCTTC
many	TRBV20-1	TRBJ2-7	NA	CSARGGDSYEQYF	TGCAGTGCTAGAGGGGGGGATTCCTACGAGCAGTACTTC
NA	TRBV20-1	TRBJ2-1	TRBD2	CSTGASGSLGEQFF	TGCAGTACCGGGGCTAGCGGGAGTCTAGGAGAGCAGTTCTTC
NA	TRBV20-1	TRBJ2-2	NA	CSAGHRVNTGELFF	TGCAGTGCTGGACACAGGGTGAACACCGGGGAGCTGTTTTTT
many	TRBV30	TRBJ2-1	TRBD2	CAWSVPSGRDNEQFF	TGTGCCTGGAGTGTCCCTAGCGGGAGGGACAATGAGCAGTTCTTC
many	TRBV3-1	TRBJ1-1	NA	CASSQGKGWTTEAFF	TGTGCCAGCAGCCAAGGGAAGGGGTGGACCACTGAAGCTTTCTTT
few	TRBV6-1	TRBJ2-5	TRBD1	CASIRAGGVEETQYF	TGTGCCAGCATTAGGGCAGGGGGCGTCGAAGAGACCCAGTACTTC
few	TRBV5-1	TRBJ2-1	TRBD2	CASSFGAGAHNEQFF	TGCGCCAGCAGCTTCGGAGCGGGAGCGCACAATGAGCAGTTCTTC
few	TRBV19	TRBJ1-4	TRBD1	CASSLGTGEKLFF	TGTGCCAGTAGTCTGGGGACAGGCGAAAAACTGTTTTTT
many	TRBV18	TRBJ2-1	NA	CASSLKVTNNEQFF	TGTGCCAGCTCCCTCAAAGTTACCAACAATGAGCAGTTCTTC
NA	TRBV28	TRBJ2-1	TRBD2	CASSPSGLAGGGIGQFF	TGTGCCAGCAGCCCTAGCGGACTAGCGGGAGGAGGGATTGGGCAGTTCTTC
many	TRBV11-2	TRBJ1-6	NA	CASSLRTDPNSPLHF	TGTGCCAGCAGCTTAAGGACCGATCCCAATTCACCCCTCCACTTT
NA	TRBV5-1	TRBJ1-2	NA	CASSLEMVSNYGYTF	TGCGCCAGCAGCTTGGAGATGGTGTCTAACTATGGCTACACCTTC